Listed below are T cell receptor beta chains from one sample, sequenced in a study of shared clonotypes between healthy human individuals. The method was immunoSEQ multiplex PCR; TCRdb's version includes in-frame clones alone and lacks a portion of them. The table lists 730,000 or so clones, 60% to 80% of them singletons. The specimen was memory CD4+ T cells sorted from blood. Receptors were obtained from a woman aged 25 to 45 in good health. CDR3s include the opening cysteine and the closing phenylalanine or tryptophan. The D gene is left open where the match is weak. Some rows mark clone size as missing; the rest say once, few, many or name a class of expanded clone.

>few|TRBV2|TRBJ1-3|-
CASSAPAGNTIYF
TGTGCCAGCAGTGCCCCCGCTGGAAACACCATATATTTT
>once|TRBV7-9|TRBJ2-7|-
CASSFSPRGAKLYEQYF
TGTGCCAGCAGCTTCTCCCCACGTGGGGCCAAACTTTACGAGCAGTACTTC
>-|TRBV18|TRBJ2-7|-
CASSPVEGHEQYF
TGTGCCAGCTCACCAGTCGAGGGGCACGAGCAGTACTTC
>few|TRBV23-1|TRBJ1-1|-
CALYMESAEAFF
TGCGCGCTATACATGGAGAGTGCTGAAGCTTTCTTT
>-|TRBV2|TRBJ2-1|TRBD2
CASSVLTSGSNEQFF
TGTGCCAGCAGTGTGTTGACTAGCGGGAGCAATGAGCAGTTCTTC
>few|TRBV5-1|TRBJ2-1|TRBD2
CASSEGTSGSNEQFF
TGCGCCAGCAGCGAGGGGACTAGCGGGTCCAATGAGCAGTTCTTC
>-|TRBV7-9|TRBJ1-1|-
CASSLSRGEAFF
TGTGCCAGCAGCCTGTCCAGGGGAGAAGCTTTCTTT
>-|TRBV7-2|TRBJ2-2|-
CASNVWATNTGELFF
TGTGCCAGCAACGTGTGGGCAACGAACACCGGGGAGCTGTTTTTT
>-|TRBV19|TRBJ2-5|-
CASSIVLKGQETQYF
TGTGCCAGTAGTATAGTGTTAAAGGGACAAGAGACCCAGTACTTC
>-|TRBV10-1|TRBJ1-2|-
CASSETGSYGYTF
TGCGCCAGCAGTGAAACAGGATCCTATGGCTACACCTTC
>many|TRBV11-2|TRBJ1-2|-
CASSPAQGGAPDGYTF
TGTGCCAGCAGCCCTGCCCAGGGAGGGGCTCCAGATGGCTACACCTTC
>once|TRBV5-1|TRBJ1-4|-
CASSTGYHNSNEKLFF
TGCGCCAGCAGCACAGGGTATCACAACTCTAATGAAAAACTGTTTTTT
>few|TRBV15|TRBJ2-6|TRBD2
CATSSLAGDFGANVLTF
TGTGCCACCAGCAGTTTAGCGGGAGACTTTGGGGCCAACGTCCTGACTTTC
>few|TRBV11-1|TRBJ2-7|TRBD2
CASSPGYAGEHEQYF
TGTGCCAGCAGCCCCGGGTACGCGGGAGAGCACGAGCAGTACTTC
>-|TRBV27|TRBJ2-5|TRBD1
CASSTDRGKTQYF
TGTGCCAGCAGTACCGACAGGGGAAAGACCCAGTACTTC
>-|TRBV7-2|TRBJ2-1|-
CASSLGGESYNEQFF
TGTGCCAGCAGCTTAGGGGGCGAGTCCTACAATGAGCAGTTCTTC
>-|TRBV9|TRBJ2-5|TRBD1
CASSTSGTGGRETQYF
TGTGCCAGCAGCACATCCGGGACAGGGGGCAGGGAGACCCAGTACTTC
>many|TRBV7-9|TRBJ1-1|-
CASSLGSGTEAFF
TGTGCCAGCAGCTTGGGAAGTGGCACTGAAGCTTTCTTT
>-|TRBV30|TRBJ1-2|TRBD1
CAWSWTGPGGYTF
TGTGCCTGGAGTTGGACAGGGCCGGGTGGCTACACCTTC
>-|TRBV2|TRBJ2-2|-
CASSEVSWGPDTGELFF
TGTGCCAGCAGTGAAGTTAGCTGGGGGCCGGACACCGGGGAGCTGTTTTTT
>-|TRBV7-2|TRBJ1-5|-
CASSPSFVSVQPQHF
TGTGCCAGCAGCCCCTCATTCGTAAGCGTTCAGCCCCAGCATTTT
>-|TRBV28|TRBJ1-3|-
CASSYSLGGNTIYF
TGTGCCAGCAGTTACAGCCTCGGTGGAAACACCATATATTTT
>-|TRBV11-2|TRBJ2-1|TRBD2
CASSFGTSGTILYNEQFF
TGTGCCAGCAGCTTCGGGACTAGCGGGACCATCCTATACAATGAGCAGTTCTTC
>-|TRBV15|TRBJ2-7|-
CATSRDRWGSTYEQYF
TGTGCCACCAGCAGAGATAGATGGGGCAGTACCTACGAGCAGTACTTC
>-|TRBV6-6|TRBJ1-1|TRBD1
CASSTQGGTEAFF
TGTGCCAGCAGTACACAGGGGGGCACTGAAGCTTTCTTT
>-|TRBV27|TRBJ2-3|TRBD2
CASRPLAGDTDTQYF
TGTGCCAGCAGACCCCTAGCGGGAGATACAGATACGCAGTATTTT
>-|TRBV28|TRBJ2-1|-
CASSLVEGRSYNEQFF
TGTGCCAGCAGTTTAGTAGAGGGTAGGTCCTACAATGAGCAGTTCTTC
>-|TRBV10-2|TRBJ2-4|-
CASTGSDNIQYF
TGCGCCAGCACAGGGAGCGACAACATTCAGTACTTC
>-|TRBV7-2|TRBJ2-7|TRBD2
CASSTIAGGVYEQYF
TGTGCCAGCAGCACCATAGCGGGAGGTGTTTACGAGCAGTACTTC
>-|TRBV6-6|TRBJ1-3|-
CASSPTVSGNTIYF
TGTGCCAGCAGTCCTACAGTCTCTGGAAACACCATATATTTT
>-|TRBV11-2|TRBJ2-5|TRBD2
CASSFPIRGGRQETQYF
TGTGCCAGCAGCTTCCCTATCCGGGGGGGCCGACAAGAGACCCAGTACTTC
>-|TRBV10-1|TRBJ2-1|TRBD2
CASSESTTSGSFNEQFF
TGCGCCAGCAGTGAGTCGACGACTAGCGGGAGTTTTAATGAGCAGTTCTTC
>-|TRBV6-5|TRBJ2-7|TRBD1
CASSLDRAHSYEQYF
TGTGCCAGCAGTCTGGACAGGGCCCACTCCTACGAGCAGTACTTC
>once|TRBV27|TRBJ1-1|-
CASRKQVRGTEAFF
TGTGCCAGCAGAAAACAGGTTCGTGGCACTGAAGCTTTCTTT
>-|TRBV29-1|TRBJ1-1|TRBD1
CSVDGAGGRGTEAFF
TGCAGCGTTGATGGCGCAGGGGGCCGAGGTACTGAAGCTTTCTTT
>-|TRBV5-1|TRBJ1-1|-
CASSLATLNTEAFF
TGCGCCAGCAGCTTGGCTACCTTGAACACTGAAGCTTTCTTT
>once|TRBV2|TRBJ2-7|-
CASSATNRAYEQYF
TGTGCCAGCAGCGCCACTAACAGGGCCTACGAGCAGTACTTC
>-|TRBV6-6|TRBJ1-1|-
CASSWRGEAFF
TGTGCCAGCAGTTGGCGGGGAGAAGCTTTCTTT
>-|TRBV27|TRBJ1-5|TRBD1
CASSQTGAKQPQHF
TGTGCCAGCAGCCAAACAGGGGCAAAGCAGCCCCAGCATTTT
>-|TRBV15|TRBJ2-5|TRBD2
CATSRRLAGGVSVETQYF
TGTGCCACCAGCAGACGACTAGCGGGAGGGGTGTCGGTCGAGACCCAGTACTTC
>-|TRBV19|TRBJ1-1|-
CASSIRNRRTEAFF
TGTGCCAGTAGTATACGGAATCGGCGCACTGAAGCTTTCTTT
>-|TRBV19|TRBJ1-5|-
CASSMKGNQPQHF
TGTGCCAGTAGTATGAAGGGTAATCAGCCCCAGCATTTT
>-|TRBV27|TRBJ1-5|TRBD1
CASSAKSRQGAVGQPQHF
TGTGCCAGCAGCGCAAAAAGCCGACAGGGGGCAGTTGGTCAGCCCCAGCATTTT
>-|TRBV2|TRBJ2-5|-
CASSANQETQYF
TGTGCCAGCAGTGCCAACCAAGAGACCCAGTACTTC
>-|TRBV19|TRBJ2-7|TRBD1
CASTGTGGYEQYF
TGTGCCAGTACCGGGACAGGGGGTTACGAGCAGTACTTC
>many|TRBV19|TRBJ2-1|-
CASSPRVVSEQFF
TGTGCCAGTAGTCCCCGCGTGGTATCCGAGCAGTTCTTC
>few|TRBV11-3|TRBJ2-2|TRBD2
CASSLAGGSDTGELFF
TGTGCCAGCAGCTTAGCGGGCGGGAGTGACACCGGGGAGCTGTTTTTT
>-|TRBV28|TRBJ1-5|-
CASSFEGSLWTPSNQPQHF
TGTGCCAGCAGTTTCGAGGGGTCTCTTTGGACCCCAAGCAATCAGCCCCAGCATTTT
>-|TRBV27|TRBJ2-1|TRBD1
CASSSFYRDRGDNEQFF
TGTGCCAGCAGTTCGTTCTACCGGGACAGGGGAGACAATGAGCAGTTCTTC
>few|TRBV11-2|TRBJ2-1|-
CASSFHVYEQFF
TGTGCCAGCAGCTTCCATGTGTATGAGCAGTTCTTC
>-|TRBV7-8|TRBJ2-7|TRBD1
CASSLWETGIYEQYF
TGTGCCAGCAGCCTATGGGAGACAGGGATATACGAGCAGTACTTC
>-|TRBV27|TRBJ2-1|TRBD1
CASKPIQGAGNEQFF
TGTGCCAGCAAGCCAATCCAGGGGGCAGGGAATGAGCAGTTCTTC
>-|TRBV5-6|TRBJ1-2|TRBD1
CASSLDRVGRGYTF
TGTGCCAGCAGCTTAGACAGGGTCGGACGTGGCTACACCTTC
>-|TRBV11-2|TRBJ2-5|TRBD1
CASSFRQGRAQETQYF
TGTGCCAGCAGCTTTAGACAGGGAAGGGCCCAAGAGACCCAGTACTTC
>-|TRBV5-4|TRBJ2-5|-
CASSLRGSGQETQYF
TGTGCCAGCAGCTTGCGGGGTTCCGGACAAGAGACCCAGTACTTC
>-|TRBV28|TRBJ1-1|-
CASSPYGGREAFF
TGTGCCAGCAGTCCCTATGGGGGGCGCGAAGCTTTCTTT
>-|TRBV28|TRBJ2-7|TRBD2
CASSVSSGRAFEQYF
TGTGCCAGCAGTGTATCTAGCGGGAGGGCCTTCGAGCAGTACTTC
>-|TRBV10-3|TRBJ2-1|TRBD2
CAISILEGGDNEQFF
TGTGCCATCAGTATTTTGGAGGGAGGGGACAATGAGCAGTTCTTC
>-|TRBV28|TRBJ1-3|-
CASSSGPRSGNTIYF
TGTGCCAGCAGTTCCGGCCCCCGCTCTGGAAACACCATATATTTT
>-|TRBV18|TRBJ1-5|TRBD1
CASSPGQGAVQPQHF
TGTGCCAGCTCACCGGGGCAGGGGGCGGTTCAGCCCCAGCATTTT